This T cell receptor (beta chain) was identified in a study of T cells in Graves' hyperthyroidism and ophthalmopathy. Study outcomes and limitations: Ophthalmopathy was distinguished from stable hyperthyroidism by 13 V-J signatures. Blood also carried most thyroid clonotypes expanded above 0.001.

This clonotype showed up many times. Antigen: not known. TCR beta CDR3 region amplification was performed from RNA transcripts. With the HTBI primer set, the TCR CDR3 went through a first round of RT-PCR. Each CDR3 protein is one row after TCRdb ran MiXCR on the multiplex PCR reads. Found here are about 480,000 distinct CDR3 sequences, approximately 15% of them singletons; the top ten hold 15% to 20%. Exclusion criteria comprised uncontrolled infection, other autoimmune disease, pregnancy or lactation. PBMCs were sourced from about 10 ml fresh peripheral blood. The sample was blood. The sequence was collected from a woman aged 18-30 years with Graves' hyperthyroidism.

In DNA form, the CDR3 reads TGTGCCAGCAGTCCGACGCTAAAAGAGCAGTTCTTC. Protein: CASSPTLKEQFF. The chain joins TRBV6-2 or TRBV6-3 to TRBJ2-1; D gene uncertain. CDR1 is MNHEY and CDR2 is SVGEGT in the germline V gene. The length of the CDR3 is 12 residues. Trimming took 5 bases from V and 10 from J, leaving 12 bases between them.